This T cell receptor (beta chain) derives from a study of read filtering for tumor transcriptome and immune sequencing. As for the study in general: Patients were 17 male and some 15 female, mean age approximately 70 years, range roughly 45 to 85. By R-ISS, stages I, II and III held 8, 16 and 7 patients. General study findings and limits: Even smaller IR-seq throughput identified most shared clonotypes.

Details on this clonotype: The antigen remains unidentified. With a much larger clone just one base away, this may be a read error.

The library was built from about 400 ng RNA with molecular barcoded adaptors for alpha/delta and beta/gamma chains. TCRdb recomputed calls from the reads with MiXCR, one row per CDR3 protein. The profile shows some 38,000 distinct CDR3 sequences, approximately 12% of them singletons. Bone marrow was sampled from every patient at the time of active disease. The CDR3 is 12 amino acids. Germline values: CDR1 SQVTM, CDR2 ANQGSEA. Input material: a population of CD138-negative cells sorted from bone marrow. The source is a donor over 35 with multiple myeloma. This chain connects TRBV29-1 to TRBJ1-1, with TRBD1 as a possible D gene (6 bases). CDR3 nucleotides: TGCAGCGTTGAAAGGGGGAACACTGAAGCTTCCTTT. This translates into CSVERGNTEASF.